The entry below describes one T cell receptor (beta chain). This entry belongs to a study of beta chain features in type 1 diabetes. A single heparinised blood sample, averaging roughly 0.11 L, was obtained per donor. Sequenced material consisted of expressed TCRB transcripts (all of the isolated RNA was reverse transcribed). Using immunoSEQ multiplex PCR, the repertoire was profiled, and TCRdb retains in-frame clones only, with some absent. The table records around 290,000 clones, 8% of them present only once. The sample was central memory CD4+ T cells from blood. The source is a woman younger than 30 in good health.

For the CDR3, the DNA is TGTGCCAGCACCCCAAGGGCAGGGGGAGGGGAGACCCAGTACTTC. Translation gives CASTPRAGGGETQYF. The chain is built from TRBV11-2 and TRBJ2-5, with D perhaps assigned TRBD1 or TRBD2 (7 bases each). V gave up 7 bases and J gave up 5 bases, with 20 bases separating them. The V gene's germline CDR1 is SGHAT and CDR2 FQNNGV. The CDR3 is 15 amino acids.